This TCR beta chain was documented in a study of cytomegalovirus exposure and HLA in healthy donors. Study results and caveats: In a later analysis, at a false discovery rate of 0.05, approximately 15,000 TCR beta sequences matched HLA alleles.

CDR3 length equals 13 residues. Germline-derived CDR1 and CDR2 are MNHNS and SASEGT. The junction had 8 bases not matched to a gene; V was cut back by 6 bases and J by 7 bases. Concerning this clone itself: Its antigen remains unidentified.

Amplification used 60 Vbeta primers and 13 Jbeta primers. Libraries were prepared by immunoSEQ multiplex PCR; TCRdb keeps only in-frame clonotypes and omits some of them. The table gives approximately 110,000 clones; the top ten clones make up 0.59% of it. This receptor was identified in a man aged 45-60 years in good health and CMV-seronegative. Sample: PBMCs. The V and J genes are TRBV6-1 and TRBJ1-2; 7 bases align to TRBD1. CDR3: CASSFWAGGGYTF. The CDR3 DNA reads as TGTGCCAGCAGCTTCTGGGCAGGGGGTGGCTACACCTTC.